This is a list of T cell receptor beta chains from one sample in a study of identical twins. TCRdb re-called the 5' RACE reads with MiXCR, one entry per CDR3 protein. Among hundreds of thousands of distinct CDR3 sequences listed, roughly 7.5% were seen once. These same records also appear under a second study, on yellow fever vaccine responses in identical twins.

Sequencing used CD8+ T cells sorted from blood. These receptors originate from a woman younger than 35 in good health. The CDR3 runs from the conserved cysteine through the conserved F or W. D genes are given only for firm matches. Only some rows state a clone size, as once, few, many or a class for expanded clones.

J: TRBJ2-7
D: .
size: .
V: TRBV4-1
DNA: TGCGCCAGCAGCCAGAATTTCGGGAACTACGAGCAGTACTTC
CDR3: CASSQNFGNYEQYF

J: TRBJ2-7
D: TRBD2
size: few
V: TRBV9
DNA: TGTGCCAGCAGCGTCCACCGATCTAGCGGGAGGAACGAGCAGTACTTC
CDR3: CASSVHRSSGRNEQYF

J: TRBJ2-3
D: .
size: many
V: TRBV3-1
DNA: TGTGCCAGCAGCCAAGTGTTCGGGGAGTCGGGAACAGATACGCAGTATTTT
CDR3: CASSQVFGESGTDTQYF

J: TRBJ1-1
D: .
size: .
V: TRBV28
DNA: TGTGCCAGCAGTTTATTCCACCCTGACGCCACTGAAGCTTTCTTT
CDR3: CASSLFHPDATEAFF

J: TRBJ2-5
D: TRBD1
size: .
V: TRBV6-1
DNA: TGTGCCAGCAGTGTAACCGGGACAGGGGAAGAGACCCAGTACTTC
CDR3: CASSVTGTGEETQYF

J: TRBJ2-7
D: .
size: few
V: TRBV6-2/TRBV6-3
DNA: TGTGCCAGTGGGGGGTACGAGCAGTACTTC
CDR3: CASGGYEQYF

J: TRBJ2-1
D: .
size: many
V: TRBV12-3/TRBV12-4
DNA: TGTGCCAGCAGCTCAGGTTACAATGAGCAGTTCTTC
CDR3: CASSSGYNEQFF

J: TRBJ2-1
D: TRBD1
size: few
V: TRBV6-1
DNA: TGTGCCAGCAGCCCCGCGGCCAGGGGGTTCGCCTACAATGAGCAGTTCTTC
CDR3: CASSPAARGFAYNEQFF

J: TRBJ2-2
D: TRBD1
size: .
V: TRBV28
DNA: TGTGCCAGCAGTTTCCAGGGGGCAAACACCGGGGAGCTGTTTTTT
CDR3: CASSFQGANTGELFF

J: TRBJ1-5
D: TRBD1
size: few
V: TRBV2
DNA: TGTGCCAGCAGGACAGGGGTATTGCCAGGGCCCCAGCATTTT
CDR3: CASRTGVLPGPQHF

J: TRBJ2-1
D: .
size: many
V: TRBV12-3/TRBV12-4
DNA: TGTGCCAGCAGGGGACGCTACAATGAGCAGTTCTTC
CDR3: CASRGRYNEQFF

J: TRBJ1-2
D: .
size: many
V: TRBV29-1
DNA: TGCAGCGTTGAAGATTTCCCTAAGGACGTGTTTTCTAACTATGGCTACACCTTC
CDR3: CSVEDFPKDVFSNYGYTF

J: TRBJ1-6
D: .
size: many
V: TRBV4-1
DNA: TGCGCCAGCAGCCAAGAGGTAACGCAGGTCCATAATTCACCCCTCCACTTT
CDR3: CASSQEVTQVHNSPLHF

J: TRBJ2-1
D: TRBD2
size: .
V: TRBV15
DNA: TGTGCCACCAGCAGCCCTACTAGCGGCGCATACAATGAGCAGTTCTTC
CDR3: CATSSPTSGAYNEQFF

J: TRBJ2-2
D: .
size: few
V: TRBV7-9
DNA: TGTGCCAGCAGCTTAGAAAGGGCCAACACCGGGGAGCTGTTTTTT
CDR3: CASSLERANTGELFF

J: TRBJ1-1
D: .
size: .
V: TRBV9
DNA: TGTGCCAGCAGCGTCGACCCGGGACCCCGGGTGAGGAACACTGAAGCTTTCTTT
CDR3: CASSVDPGPRVRNTEAFF

J: TRBJ1-6
D: .
size: .
V: TRBV14
DNA: TGTGCCAGCAGCCAAGCAGGAGATTGGGACGGTTCACCCCTCCACTTT
CDR3: CASSQAGDWDGSPLHF

J: TRBJ2-5
D: TRBD1
size: few
V: TRBV7-9
DNA: TGTGCCAGCAGCTTCAGGGGGCTTGGCGGTAAACAAGAGACCCAGTACTTC
CDR3: CASSFRGLGGKQETQYF

J: TRBJ1-5
D: .
size: many
V: TRBV28
DNA: TGTGCCAGCATTGGAAACGACAGCCCCAATCAGCCCCAGCATTTT
CDR3: CASIGNDSPNQPQHF

J: TRBJ1-1
D: .
size: few
V: TRBV7-9
DNA: TGTGCCAGCAGCCCGGAAGAGTCGGGCACTGAAGCTTTCTTT
CDR3: CASSPEESGTEAFF

J: TRBJ1-2
D: TRBD1
size: many
V: TRBV29-1
DNA: TGCAGCGTTGACAGGGGGCTGATCTATGGCTACACCTTC
CDR3: CSVDRGLIYGYTF

J: TRBJ2-5
D: TRBD2
size: .
V: TRBV12-5
DNA: TGTGCTAGTGGTTCGGAGGGACTGACTAGCGGGAGCCAGGAGAGTAAAACTGAAGAGGCCCAGTACTTC
CDR3: CASGSEGLTSGSQESKTEEAQYF

J: TRBJ1-3
D: .
size: many
V: TRBV12-3/TRBV12-4
DNA: TGTGCCAGCATTCCTACCACCTTGAGGACATTAACAGGAAACACCATATATTTT
CDR3: CASIPTTLRTLTGNTIYF

J: TRBJ2-7
D: .
size: .
V: TRBV20-1
DNA: TGCAGTGCTAGAGATCCCGTGGGGACCTACGAGCAGTACTTC
CDR3: CSARDPVGTYEQYF

J: TRBJ2-7
D: .
size: .
V: TRBV4-1
DNA: TGCGCCAGCAGCCAAGTCAGGGGCCACGAGCAGTACTTC
CDR3: CASSQVRGHEQYF

J: TRBJ2-1
D: .
size: .
V: TRBV10-2
DNA: TGCGCCAGCAGTGAGCTGGGGGTAAATGAGCAGTTCTTC
CDR3: CASSELGVNEQFF

J: TRBJ1-2
D: .
size: many
V: TRBV29-1
DNA: TGCAGCGTTGTCCCTAGCTCGCCTGGCTACACCTTC
CDR3: CSVVPSSPGYTF

J: TRBJ1-3
D: TRBD1
size: .
V: TRBV12-3/TRBV12-4
DNA: TGTGCCAGCAGTTTAGGGACAGGGGCGGACACCATATATTTT
CDR3: CASSLGTGADTIYF